Below, 22 T cell receptor beta chains from the same sample are listed, as sequenced in a study of T cells in Graves' hyperthyroidism and ophthalmopathy. RNA transcripts served as the template for amplifying TCR beta CDR3 regions. During a first-round RT-PCR of the TCR CDR3, the HTBI primer set was used. TCRdb reprocessed the multiplex PCR reads via MiXCR and lists one record per CDR3 protein. This repertoire shows around 600,000 distinct CDR3 sequences, 14% found once; its top ten account for around 12%. Sequencing input: blood. These receptors originate from a woman between 50 and 59 years old with Graves' ophthalmopathy.

This clonotype was observed many times. The V and J genes are TRBV12-3 or TRBV12-4 and TRBJ1-5; D is uncertain. V lost 0 bases and J lost 6, with 9 bases in between. The CDR3 is 14 residues long. The CDR3 nucleotides read TGTGCCAGCAGTTTAGCGGGGAACAGTCAGCCCCAGCATTTT. This translates into CASSLAGNSQPQHF.

The V gene is TRBV28, the J gene TRBJ2-2; TRBD1 matches at 8 bases. Germline values: CDR1 MDHEN, CDR2 SYDVKM. The CDR3 is 13 residues long. The V gene end was trimmed by 7 bases and the J gene end by 6 bases; junction bases not matched to a gene: 4. DNA for the CDR3: TGTGCCAGCATTCCAGGGGGCTCCGGGGAGCTGTTTTTT. As protein: CASIPGGSGELFF.

Here the CDR3 reads CASGSTSGKAKNIQYF. The CDR3 DNA reads TGTGCTAGTGGAAGTACTAGCGGGAAGGCCAAAAACATTCAGTACTTC. The rearrangement links TRBV12-5 to TRBJ2-4, with 10 bases lining up with TRBD2. The CDR3 totals 16 residues. Looked up from germline, CDR1 is LGHNT and CDR2 is FRNRAP. The junction had 6 bases not matched to a gene; V was cut back by 6 bases and J by 1 base. Full variable domain (rest looked up from reference TRBV12-5 and TRBJ2-4): DARVTQTPRHKVTEMGQEVTMRCQPILGHNTVFWYRQTMMQGLELLAYFRNRAPLDDSGMPKDRFSAEMPDATLATLKIQPSEPRDSAVYFCASGSTSGKAKNIQYFGAGTRLSVL.

In regard to this clonotype: This sequence may be a read error, since a much larger clone differs from it by one base. The rearrangement links TRBV6-2 or TRBV6-3 to TRBJ2-7; unclear D gene. Germline CDR1 reads MNHEY; CDR2 reads SVGEGT. V lost 2 bases and J lost 5, with 4 bases in between. The CDR3 totals 11 residues. The CDR3 DNA reads TGTGCCAGCAGTTACGCTCACGAGCAGTACTTC. Protein: CASSYAHEQYF.

This clonotype was observed at least ten times. The chain employs TRBV27 and TRBJ2-7; 14 bases map to TRBD2. V dropped 6 bases and J dropped 2; count of bases not matched to a gene: 9. The CDR3 extends over 17 amino acids. Looked up from germline, CDR1 is MNHEY and CDR2 is SMNVEV (reference sequence). This chain's CDR3 is CASSRLAGGNSPYEQYF. DNA for the CDR3: TGTGCCAGCAGCAGACTAGCGGGAGGGAACTCCCCCTACGAGCAGTACTTC.

In this sample, this clonotype turned up many times. The chain links TRBV20-1 to TRBJ1-2; D gene unclear. This CDR3 spans 13 amino acids. The V gene's germline CDR1 is DFQATT and CDR2 SNEGSKA (reference sequence). Trimming took 3 bases from V and 4 from J, leaving 12 bases between them. The CDR3 loop is CSASRGLSYGYTF. The CDR3 DNA follows: TGCAGTGCTAGTAGAGGATTAAGCTATGGCTACACCTTC.

This clonotype has at least ten counts. This chain joins TRBV28 and TRBJ2-1; 14 nucleotides agree with TRBD2. Trimming took 3 bases from V and 6 from J; bases not matched to a gene: 19. Germline V gives CDR1 MDHEN, CDR2 SYDVKM. The length of the CDR3 is 21 residues. CDR3 DNA: TGTGCCAGCAGTTTTGAACTTTCAATTGGGACTAGCGGGAGTCCCCCCAATGAGCAGTTCTTC. Protein product: CASSFELSIGTSGSPPNEQFF.

This clonotype was observed many times. The chain employs TRBV18 and TRBJ1-3; D not resolved. The CDR3 spans 16 residues. Germline CDR1 reads KGHSH; CDR2 reads LQKENI. V lost 4 bases and J lost 0, with 13 bases in between. CDR3 protein: CASSRRTPDSGNTIYF. DNA of the CDR3: TGTGCCAGCTCACGTAGGACGCCTGACTCTGGAAACACCATATATTTT.

This clonotype was found many times. The chain uses TRBV28 and TRBJ2-5; TRBD2 agrees at 9 bases. V lost 7 bases to trimming and J lost 4 bases; unmatched junction nucleotides: 13. The CDR3 has 16 amino acids. The V gene's germline CDR1 is MDHEN and CDR2 SYDVKM. The CDR3 DNA reads as TGTGCCAGCACTAACAGGATTCTAGCGGGACTAGAGACCCAGTACTTC. Its protein is CASTNRILAGLETQYF. Drawing the rest from reference TRBV28 and TRBJ2-5, the complete variable domain is DVKVTQSSRYLVKRTGEKVFLECVQDMDHENMFWYRQDPGLGLRLIYFSYDVKMKEKGDIPEGYSVSREKKERFSLILESASTNQTSMYLCASTNRILAGLETQYFGPGTRLLVL.

This clonotype has only a few counts. The rearrangement links TRBV24-1 to TRBJ2-1; 13 bases are a match to TRBD2. CDR1 is KGHDR, CDR2 SFDVKD, per germline. The CDR3 runs to 16 residues. The ends lost 4 bases at V and 11 bases at J; junction bases unmatched: 10. Written as DNA, the CDR3 is TGTGCCACCAGTGAGAGACTAGCGGGAGGTCGTGATCAGCAGTTCTTC. Encoded protein: CATSERLAGGRDQQFF.

This clonotype was counted many times. The chain combines TRBV6-2 or TRBV6-3 with TRBJ2-5, with TRBD2 identical over 7 bases. CDR3 length equals 13 residues. Germline CDR1 MNHEY, CDR2 SVGEGT. After removal of 8 bases from V and 2 bases from J, the junction contained 5 bases not matched to a gene. CDR3 sequence (DNA): TGTGCCAGCGGGGACTACCGACAAGAGACCCAGTACTTC. It translates to CASGDYRQETQYF.

This clonotype was observed many times. The chain recombines TRBV7-2 with TRBJ2-7, with 12 bases fitting TRBD2. From germline, CDR1 is SGHTA and CDR2 FQGNSA. Trimming removed 1 base from V and 7 bases from J; junction bases left unmatched: 8. This CDR3 is 16 amino acids long. This CDR3 is CASSLVIIGLAGEQYF. CDR3 in DNA: TGTGCCAGCAGCTTAGTTATCATCGGACTAGCGGGAGAGCAGTACTTC.

This rearrangement joins TRBV7-3 to TRBJ1-6, with 8 bases aligning to TRBD1. Germline V gene lookup returns CDR1 SGHTA and CDR2 FQGTGA. The J segment lost 7 bases and the V segment lost 5 bases, leaving 10 bases of the junction unmatched. The CDR3 is 16 residues long. CDR3 bases: TGTGCCAGCAGCCTACTCGGACAGGGAGGAAATTCACCCCTCCACTTT. Residues: CASSLLGQGGNSPLHF.

This clonotype appeared many times. The J gene is TRBJ2-3, the V gene TRBV24-1; TRBD2 agrees at 11 bases. The J segment lost 1 base and the V segment lost 1 base, leaving 6 bases of the junction unmatched. Per the germline V gene, CDR1 is KGHDR and CDR2 is SFDVKD. The CDR3 totals 18 residues. Here the CDR3 DNA reads TGTGCCACCAGTGATTTTTCCGGGACTAGCGGACGCACAGATACGCAGTATTTT. Encoded protein: CATSDFSGTSGRTDTQYF.

The chain recombines TRBV18 with TRBJ2-7; D is possibly TRBD2 (6 bases). Germline V CDR1 and CDR2: KGHSH, LQKENI. This CDR3 is built from 14 residues. The V end lost 3 bases, the J end lost 6 bases, and 15 bases lay between the germline ends. Here the CDR3 DNA reads TGTGCCAGCTCACCTAAATCGTCGGGAGTCGAGCAGTACTTC. The encoded protein is CASSPKSSGVEQYF. The variable domain in full, completed from reference TRBV18 and TRBJ2-7, reads NAGVMQNPRHLVRRRGQEARLRCSPMKGHSHVYWYRQLPEEGLKFMVYLQKENIIDESGMPKERFSAEFPKEGPSILRIQQVVRGDSAAYFCASSPKSSGVEQYFGPGTRLTVT.

This clonotype occurred many times. This chain joins TRBV3-1 and TRBJ1-5; D ambiguous. The CDR3 contains 14 residues. The ends were cut back, 4 bases at V and 3 bases at J, with 10 bases in the middle. Germline-derived CDR1 and CDR2 are LGHDT and YNNKEL (reference sequence). CDR3 in DNA: TGTGCCAGCAGCCCCTACAGAAACAATCAGCCCCAGCATTTT. This sequence encodes CASSPYRNNQPQHF.

This clonotype appeared many times. The chain recombines TRBV7-2 with TRBJ2-7; TRBD2 aligns across 7 bases. The CDR3 has 14 residues. V gave up 4 bases and J gave up 6 bases; unmatched junction bases: 9. Germline values: CDR1 SGHTA, CDR2 FQGNSA. CDR3 in DNA: TGTGCCAGCAGCTCCGTTGCGGGAGTCGGCGAGCAGTACTTC. Its translation: CASSSVAGVGEQYF.

This chain joins TRBV27 and TRBJ2-1; 10 nucleotides align to TRBD2. V was clipped by 4 bases and J by 14 bases; unmatched bases: 2. The germline gives CDR1 MNHEY, CDR2 SMNVEV (reference sequence). The length of the CDR3 is 11 residues. CDR3 bases: TGTGCCAGCAGTTCCGGGACTAGCGAGTTCTTC. Translated, it gives CASSSGTSEFF.

This clonotype has at least ten counts. This chain joins TRBV7-9 and TRBJ2-5; 10 positions agree with TRBD2. Germline loops: CDR1 SEHNR, CDR2 FQNEAQ (reference sequence). J gave up 6 bases and V 3 bases, and 7 bases lay outside the gene matches. The CDR3 is 15 amino acids. Here the CDR3 DNA reads TGTGCCAGCAGCTTCCTAGCGGGAGTGCTGAAGACCCAGTACTTC. Amino acid sequence: CASSFLAGVLKTQYF.

Many counts were recorded for this clonotype. The J gene is TRBJ2-7, the V gene TRBV2; 9 bases agree with TRBD2. Germline loops: CDR1 SNHLY, CDR2 FYNNEI. CDR3 length: 12 residues. J gave up 6 bases and V 6 bases, and 3 bases lay outside the gene matches. The DNA of the CDR3 is TGTGCCAGCAGGGGACTAGCTACCGAGCAGTACTTC. This translates into CASRGLATEQYF.

There are many counts of this clonotype. The CDR3 DNA is TGTGCCAGCAGCTTAGACGGACAGGGGGCGCAGGGTGAAAAACTGTTTTTT. It yields the protein CASSLDGQGAQGEKLFF. V gene TRBV7-2 combines with J gene TRBJ1-4; TRBD1 aligns across 11 bases. J was trimmed by 7 bases and V by 1 base; bases with no gene match: 8. Per germline, CDR1 SGHTA and CDR2 FQGNSA. The CDR3 totals 17 residues.

This clonotype was recorded at least ten times. This chain joins TRBV14 and TRBJ1-1; D might be TRBD1 (6 bases). The CDR3 contains 13 residues. Germline assignment: CDR1 SGHDN and CDR2 FVKESK. The germline V and J ends were trimmed by 0 bases and 10 bases, with 12 bases remaining between them. The CDR3 reads CASSQEGGAGAFF. The CDR3 bases are TGTGCCAGCAGCCAAGAAGGGGGGGCAGGAGCTTTCTTT.